Below, 29 T cell receptor beta chains from the same sample are listed, as sequenced in a study of control samples from healthy donors and cancer patients. This table comes from immunoSEQ multiplex PCR, and its TCRdb copy is limited to in-frame clones, with some not included. This table holds over 70,000 clones, about 89% found once. The sequenced sample was PBMCs. The receptors shown here come from a woman aged 45-60 years with colorectal cancer.

The genes are TRBV19 and TRBJ1-6; D call uncertain. V dropped 1 base and J dropped 3 bases, with 13 bases sitting between them. Germline assignment: CDR1 LNHDA and CDR2 SQIVND (reference sequence). The CDR3 has 17 amino acids. CDR3 DNA: TGTGCCAGTAGTATAGGTTCAAAGGCCGGCTATAATTCACCCCTCCACTTT. It yields the protein CASSIGSKAGYNSPLHF.

This chain joins TRBV5-1 and TRBJ1-2, with TRBD1 matching over 10 bases. Looked up from germline, CDR1 is SGHRS and CDR2 is YFSETQ. The CDR3 has 15 amino acids. V gave up 4 bases and J gave up 5 bases; unmatched junction bases: 8. CDR3 DNA: TGCGCCAGCAGCGGAGGGACAGGGGCAGGGTATGGCTACACCTTC. Amino acid sequence: CASSGGTGAGYGYTF. Looking up the rest from reference TRBV5-1 and TRBJ1-2 gives the full variable domain: KAGVTQTPRYLIKTRGQQVTLSCSPISGHRSVSWYQQTPGQGLQFLFEYFSETQRNKGNFPGRFSGRQFSNSRSEMNVSTLELGDSALYLCASSGGTGAGYGYTFGSGTRLTVV.

This clone turned up a few times. The J gene is TRBJ2-2, the V gene TRBV5-5, with D unclear. V lost 5 bases to trimming and J lost 1 base, with 9 bases between them. CDR1 and CDR2 from the germline V gene are SGHKS and YYEKEE (reference sequence). CDR3 length: 14 residues. The CDR3 DNA is TGTGCCAGCAGTCGGAAGGGGAACACCGGGGAGCTGTTTTTT. This translates into CASSRKGNTGELFF.

The chain combines TRBV3-1 (or the pseudogene TRBV3-2) with TRBJ2-3; 14 bases line up with TRBD2. This CDR3 spans 19 amino acids. With 0 bases clipped from V and 3 bases from J, the junction kept 8 bases outside the gene matches. CDR1 LGHDT and CDR2 YNNKEL come from the germline V gene (reference sequence). CDR3 in DNA: TGTGCCAGCAGCCAAGAGGGACTAGCGGGGGCTTGGCTTACAGATACGCAGTATTTT. Its protein is CASSQEGLAGAWLTDTQYF.

The rearrangement uses TRBV28 and TRBJ1-3, with D hard to call. The CDR3 totals 15 residues. V was cut by 8 bases and J by 1 base, with 15 bases left in between. The germline gives CDR1 MDHEN, CDR2 SYDVKM. CDR3 amino acids: CASRFGWGSGNTIYF. CDR3 sequence (DNA): TGTGCCAGCCGGTTTGGCTGGGGATCTGGAAACACCATATATTTT.

The rearrangement joins TRBV6-2 or TRBV6-3 to TRBJ1-5; 8 bases align to TRBD1. Germline-derived CDR1 and CDR2 are MNHEY and SVGEGT. With V trimmed by 0 bases and J by 2 bases, 3 bases remained unmatched. CDR3 length equals 16 residues. This chain's CDR3 is CASSYSKGQGNQPQHF. Written as DNA, the CDR3 is TGTGCCAGCAGTTACTCTAAGGGACAGGGCAATCAGCCCCAGCATTTT.

The V call is TRBV28, the J call TRBJ1-1, with 9 bases identical to TRBD1. CDR1 is MDHEN, CDR2 SYDVKM, per germline. The trim removed 5 bases at V and 2 bases at J, leaving 6 bases unmatched. The CDR3 extends over 15 amino acids. DNA for the CDR3: TGTGCCAGCAGTGACCGGGACAGGGTTAACACTGAAGCTTTCTTT. It translates to CASSDRDRVNTEAFF. The full variable domain, completed using reference TRBV28 and TRBJ1-1, is DVKVTQSSRYLVKRTGEKVFLECVQDMDHENMFWYRQDPGLGLRLIYFSYDVKMKEKGDIPEGYSVSREKKERFSLILESASTNQTSMYLCASSDRDRVNTEAFFGQGTRLTVV.

The J gene is TRBJ1-3, the V gene TRBV7-2; D unclear. Germline V gene sequence: CDR1 SGHTA, CDR2 FQGNSA. The CDR3 is 14 amino acids. The V and J ends lost 5 bases and 4 bases respectively, with 12 bases between them. The DNA of the CDR3 is TGTGCCAGCAGCGCACAGTATTCCGGAAACACCATATATTTT. It is translated as CASSAQYSGNTIYF. The whole variable domain, filled in from reference TRBV7-2 and TRBJ1-3, reads GAGVSQSPSNKVTEKGKDVELRCDPISGHTALYWYRQSLGQGLEFLIYFQGNSAPDKSGLPSDRFSAERTGGSVSTLTIQRTQQEDSAVYLCASSAQYSGNTIYFGEGSWLTVV.

The chain combines TRBV4-1 with TRBJ1-4; D call uncertain. V dropped 2 bases and J dropped 0 bases, with 10 bases sitting between them. The CDR3 has 16 amino acids. In germline, CDR1 is MGHRA, CDR2 YSYEKL. The CDR3 loop is CASSQSTLATNEKLFF. The CDR3 DNA reads TGCGCCAGCAGCCAAAGTACTCTAGCAACTAATGAAAAACTGTTTTTT.

The chain joins TRBV4-3 to TRBJ2-2, with 15 bases lining up with TRBD2. The trim removed 0 bases at V and 1 base at J, leaving 6 bases unmatched. The CDR3 covers 20 residues. CDR1 and CDR2 (germline): LGHNA, YSLEER. CDR3 sequence reads: CASSQEAPGLAGGNTGELFF. CDR3 nucleotides: TGCGCCAGCAGCCAAGAGGCCCCGGGACTAGCGGGGGGGAACACCGGGGAGCTGTTTTTT.

The CDR3 sequence is CASSPWRGSPLHF. The CDR3 bases are TGTGCCAGTAGCCCTTGGAGGGGTTCACCCCTCCACTTT. The V gene is TRBV19, the J gene TRBJ1-6; maybe TRBD1 (5 bases). In germline, CDR1 is LNHDA, CDR2 SQIVND (reference sequence). The CDR3 has 13 amino acids. V lost 6 bases and J lost 9, with 12 bases in between.

This chain links TRBV28 with TRBJ2-2; D is possibly TRBD1 or TRBD2 (6 bases each). This CDR3 comprises 14 residues. Germline-derived CDR1 and CDR2 are MDHEN and SYDVKM. V shed 2 bases and J shed 8 bases, with 12 bases lying between them. The CDR3 sequence is CASSLATGRGELFF. CDR3 bases: TGTGCCAGCAGTTTAGCCACAGGGAGGGGGGAGCTGTTTTTT.

The sample holds one count of this clone. The V and J genes are TRBV4-1 and TRBJ2-4; 7 bases align to TRBD1. J was trimmed by 4 bases and V by 1 base; bases with no gene match: 7. The CDR3 length is 16 residues. Germline V gene data show CDR1 as MGHRA and CDR2 as YSYEKL. The CDR3 bases are TGCGCCAGCAGCCAAGGGCGACAGGGTAATAAAAACATTCAGTACTTC. This codes for CASSQGRQGNKNIQYF.

The chain couples TRBV6-5 to TRBJ1-2; D gene unclear. The V end lost 2 bases, the J end lost 7 bases, and 11 bases lay between the germline ends. This CDR3 region has 13 residues. The germline CDR1 and CDR2 sequences are MNHEY and SVGAGI. CDR3 DNA: TGTGCCAGCAGTTACGTCGGGGAGGGTGGCTACACCTTC. Its protein is CASSYVGEGGYTF.

V gene TRBV6-5 combines with J gene TRBJ1-5, with D tentatively TRBD1 (5 bases). CDR1 is MNHEY, CDR2 SVGAGI, per germline. The CDR3 sequence is 15 residues long. V was clipped by 4 bases and J by 7 bases, with 17 bases between them. CDR3 sequence: CASSSMVGVGQPQHF. CDR3 DNA sequence: TGTGCCAGCAGTTCAATGGTAGGGGTGGGCCAGCCCCAGCATTTT.

In this sample, this clone turned up a few times. J is TRBJ2-1 and V is TRBV7-2; the D call may be TRBD1 or TRBD2 (6 bases each). CDR3 length: 18 amino acids. V was clipped by 2 bases and J by 7 bases, with 24 bases between them. The germline gives CDR1 SGHTA, CDR2 FQGNSA. CDR3 in DNA: TGTGCCAGCAGCTTAAGTGGGGATCTTAGGGGGGCACGTAATGAGCAGTTCTTC. Translating it yields CASSLSGDLRGARNEQFF.

This clone has just one count. The V and J genes are TRBV20-1 and TRBJ1-1, with D hard to call. The CDR3 contains 12 residues. Germline assignment: CDR1 DFQATT and CDR2 SNEGSKA (reference sequence). The V end lost 3 bases, the J end lost 4 bases, and 9 bases lay between the germline ends. CDR3 in DNA: TGCAGTGCTAGTCAGGTTATCACTGAAGCTTTCTTT. Translated: CSASQVITEAFF.

The rearrangement joins TRBV27 to TRBJ1-1, with D unclear. The CDR3 is 13 residues long. V lost 5 bases, J lost 3 bases, and 10 bases lay in between. CDR1 MNHEY and CDR2 SMNVEV come from the germline V gene (reference sequence). The CDR3 here is CASSVLWDTEAFF. The CDR3 DNA reads TGTGCCAGCAGTGTGCTCTGGGACACTGAAGCTTTCTTT.

The chain joins TRBV7-3 to TRBJ2-2; no definite D call. V dropped 1 base and J dropped 3 bases, with 9 bases sitting between them. Germline loops: CDR1 SGHTA, CDR2 FQGTGA. The CDR3 sequence is 15 residues long. CDR3 amino acids: CASSLKGWDTGELFF. The CDR3, as DNA: TGTGCCAGCAGCTTAAAGGGATGGGACACCGGGGAGCTGTTTTTT.

The chain combines TRBV5-5 with TRBJ1-1; D unresolved. The ends were cut back, 4 bases at V and 3 bases at J, with 13 bases in the middle. This CDR3 comprises 14 residues. CDR1 is SGHKS, CDR2 YYEKEE, per germline (reference sequence). CDR3 region: CASSLVPVDTEAFF. The CDR3 DNA follows: TGTGCCAGCAGCCTCGTCCCGGTAGACACTGAAGCTTTCTTT.

The rearrangement joins TRBV11-3 to TRBJ2-1; 10 bases fit TRBD1. The CDR3 is 16 residues long. Germline V gene data show CDR1 as SGHNT and CDR2 as YENEEA. J was trimmed by 4 bases and V by 5 bases; bases with no gene match: 8. The CDR3 nucleotides are TGTGCCAGCAGCCTGGTGACAGGGGGCGAATACAATGAGCAGTTCTTC. Amino acid sequence: CASSLVTGGEYNEQFF.

V and J are TRBV7-9 and TRBJ2-1; 11 nucleotides line up with TRBD1. The CDR3 extends over 15 amino acids. J gave up 5 bases and V 5 bases, and 5 bases lay outside the gene matches. CDR1 is SEHNR and CDR2 is FQNEAQ in the germline V gene (reference sequence). The CDR3 DNA follows: TGTGCCAGCAGCATAGGGACAGGGGGAAACAATGAGCAGTTCTTC. It is translated as CASSIGTGGNNEQFF.

This clone appeared a single time. CDR3 sequence (DNA): TGCGCCAGCACCGAGGCTACAAACACCGGGGAGCTGTTTTTT. It specifies CASTEATNTGELFF. The V and J genes are TRBV5-1 and TRBJ2-2; D uncertain. Trimming stripped 6 bases from V and 2 bases from J, with 11 bases between. Germline V lookup: CDR1 SGHRS, CDR2 YFSETQ. The CDR3 extends over 14 amino acids.

The chain uses TRBV5-4 and TRBJ1-4, with D uncertain. Looked up from germline, CDR1 is SGHNT and CDR2 is YYREEE (reference sequence). The V end lost 4 bases, the J end lost 0 bases, and 16 bases lay between the germline ends. This CDR3 region has 17 residues. The CDR3 spells CASSPGVGIATNEKLFF. CDR3 coding DNA: TGTGCCAGCAGCCCGGGCGTGGGAATAGCAACTAATGAAAAACTGTTTTTT.

V usage is TRBV10-3 and J usage is TRBJ2-7; TRBD1 aligns across 7 bases. The junction had 2 bases not matched to a gene; V was cut back by 4 bases and J by 5 bases. The CDR3 extends over 12 amino acids. Germline V CDR1 and CDR2: ENHRY, SYGVKD. The CDR3 DNA sequence: TGTGCCATCAGTGGGCAGGGGGACGAGCAGTACGTC. It encodes CAISGQGDEQYV.

This chain links TRBV7-9 with TRBJ1-6, with D unclear. The CDR3 covers 14 residues. Germline CDR1 SEHNR, CDR2 FQNEAQ (reference sequence). V gave up 1 base and J gave up 6 bases, with 7 bases separating them. DNA of the CDR3: TGTGCCAGCAGCTTAGGTCTGCCTAATTCACCCCTCCACTTT. Protein: CASSLGLPNSPLHF.

The chain uses TRBV28 and TRBJ2-3; D not resolved. CDR1 and CDR2 from the germline V gene are MDHEN and SYDVKM. The V and J ends lost 1 base and 9 bases respectively, with 11 bases between them. The CDR3 contains 13 residues. DNA of the CDR3: TGTGCCAGCAGTTTATCCAGACACGACACGCAGTATTTT. Its protein product is CASSLSRHDTQYF.

J is TRBJ2-1 and V is TRBV7-9, with a tentative D call TRBD2 (6 bases). Germline CDR1 is SEHNR and CDR2 is FQNEAQ (reference sequence). The CDR3 spans 18 residues. Trimming stripped 2 bases from V and 0 bases from J, with 17 bases between. CDR3 in amino acids: CASSLSPGVSSSYNEQFF. For the CDR3, the DNA is TGTGCCAGCAGCTTATCCCCGGGGGTCTCCAGCTCCTACAATGAGCAGTTCTTC. The full variable domain, in which reference TRBV7-9 and TRBJ2-1 provide the parts outside the CDR3, is DTGVSQNPRHKITKRGQNVTFRCDPISEHNRLYWYRQTLGQGPEFLTYFQNEAQLEKSRLLSDRFSAERPKGSFSTLEIQRTEQGDSAMYLCASSLSPGVSSSYNEQFFGPGTRLTVL.

The J gene is TRBJ2-6, the V gene TRBV25-1; D ambiguous. V was clipped by 8 bases and J by 3 bases, with 8 bases between them. The CDR3 contains 13 residues. The V gene's germline CDR1 is MGHDK and CDR2 SYGVNS. CDR3 in DNA: TGTGCCAGCGGCCAGTATGGGGCCAACGTCCTGACTTTC. Its translation is CASGQYGANVLTF.